This T cell receptor beta chain emerged from a study of blood T cell repertoires in COVID-19. In the study overall: Sample material is recorded as cDNA or gDNA derived from T cells, B-cell-depleted T cells, or PBMCs.

The CDR3 spans 13 residues. CDR1 LNHDA and CDR2 SQIVND come from the germline V gene (reference sequence). Unmatched junction bases numbered 8, after V lost 5 bases and J lost 8 bases. Source study methods: From reference gene primer amplification, estimates of nucleated cell counts were derived. The data were produced by immunoSEQ multiplex PCR, yet TCRdb's version contains in-frame clones alone and is incomplete. Clone size and V and J calls were adopted from that table, with D and trimming inferred from the DNA. The table has roughly 250,000 clones, roughly 91% seen once. The sample was peripheral blood. The source is a man aged 25 to 40 with acute or convalescent COVID-19. The chain has TRBV19 and TRBJ1-2; 7 nucleotides match TRBD1. This CDR3 reads CASSATGRYGYTF. As DNA, the CDR3 is TGTGCCAGTAGTGCGACAGGGCGATACGGCTACACCTTC.